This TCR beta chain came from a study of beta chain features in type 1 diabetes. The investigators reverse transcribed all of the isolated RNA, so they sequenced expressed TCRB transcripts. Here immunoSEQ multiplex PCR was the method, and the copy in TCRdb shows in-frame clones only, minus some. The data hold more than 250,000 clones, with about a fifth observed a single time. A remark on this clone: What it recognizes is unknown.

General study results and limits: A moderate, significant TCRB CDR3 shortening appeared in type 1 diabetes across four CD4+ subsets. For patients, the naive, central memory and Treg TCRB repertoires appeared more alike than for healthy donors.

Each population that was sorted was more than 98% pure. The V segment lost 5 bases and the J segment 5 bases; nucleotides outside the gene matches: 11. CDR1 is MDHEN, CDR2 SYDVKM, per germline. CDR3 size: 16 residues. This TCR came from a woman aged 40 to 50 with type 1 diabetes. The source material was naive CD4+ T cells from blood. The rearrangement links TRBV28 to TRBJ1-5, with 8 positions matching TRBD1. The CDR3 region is CASSTLRGREDQPQHF. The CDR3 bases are TGTGCCAGCAGTACCCTCAGGGGGCGCGAGGATCAGCCCCAGCATTTT.